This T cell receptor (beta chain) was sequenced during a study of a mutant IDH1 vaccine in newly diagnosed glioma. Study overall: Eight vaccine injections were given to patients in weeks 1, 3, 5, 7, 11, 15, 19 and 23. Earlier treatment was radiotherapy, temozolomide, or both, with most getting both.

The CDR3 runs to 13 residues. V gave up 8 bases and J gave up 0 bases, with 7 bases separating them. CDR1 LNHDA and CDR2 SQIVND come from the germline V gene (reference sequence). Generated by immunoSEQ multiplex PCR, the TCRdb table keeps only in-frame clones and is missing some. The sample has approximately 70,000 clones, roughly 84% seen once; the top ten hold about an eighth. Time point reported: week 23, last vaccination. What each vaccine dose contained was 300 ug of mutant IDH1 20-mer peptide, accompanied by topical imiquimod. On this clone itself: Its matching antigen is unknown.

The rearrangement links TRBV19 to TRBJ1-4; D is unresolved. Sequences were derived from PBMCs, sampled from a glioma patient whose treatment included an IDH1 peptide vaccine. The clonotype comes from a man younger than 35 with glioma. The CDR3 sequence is CASRTPTNEKLFF. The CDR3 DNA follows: TGTGCCAGTCGGACCCCAACTAATGAAAAACTGTTTTTT.